These T cell receptor beta chains were read from a single sample in a study of blood T cell repertoires in COVID-19. Some clones are missing from TCRdb's copy, which holds only in-frame ones; the method was immunoSEQ multiplex PCR. The profile shows 270,000 or so clones, about four fifths of them singletons. Sequenced input: peripheral blood. The receptors here all came from a woman aged 55-70 years with active or convalescent COVID-19. The CDR3 runs from the conserved cysteine through the conserved F or W. The D gene is left open where the match is weak. The size entry is marked missing in some rows and otherwise reads once, few, many or a size class.

13,TRBD1,TRBV30,.,TRBJ1-1,TGTGCCTGTGACAGGGGCTGGAACACTGAAGCTTTCTTT,CACDRGWNTEAFF
16,.,TRBV27,.,TRBJ1-5,TGTGCCAGCAGTTTATCTCGGGGGGTTAGCAATCAGCCCCAGCATTTT,CASSLSRGVSNQPQHF
14,.,TRBV19,.,TRBJ1-5,TGTGCCAGTAGTCAGGGAAATCGGGATCAGCCCCAGCATTTT,CASSQGNRDQPQHF
14,.,TRBV7-2,.,TRBJ2-7,TGTGCCAGCAGCTCCTACAGGTCAGGCTACGAGCAGTACTTC,CASSSYRSGYEQYF
16,TRBD1,TRBV6-1,.,TRBJ1-4,TGTGCCAGCAGTGCGTTTAACAGGGGGGGTAATGAAAAACTGTTTTTT,CASSAFNRGGNEKLFF
15,.,TRBV2,.,TRBJ1-5,TGTGCCAGCAGCCCATCTCAGGGTAGCAATCAGCCCCAGCATTTT,CASSPSQGSNQPQHF
15,.,TRBV4-1,.,TRBJ1-2,TGCGCCAGCAGCCAAGAATCAGGGGCACTCTATGGCTACACCTTC,CASSQESGALYGYTF
15,.,TRBV2,.,TRBJ1-1,TGTGCCAGCAGTGAAGTTTCCGGGAGCGCTGGGGAAGCTTTCTTT,CASSEVSGSAGEAFF
14,TRBD1,TRBV2,.,TRBJ1-1,TGTGCCAGCAGTGAAAGAGGGGGCGGAACTGAAGCTTTCTTT,CASSERGGGTEAFF
14,.,TRBV30,.,TRBJ1-4,TGTGCCTGGAGCTTTTCCGTAGGGGATGAAAAACTGTTTTTT,CAWSFSVGDEKLFF
13,.,TRBV21-1,.,TRBJ2-7,TGTGCCAGAGCGGGGGGCTTCTCCTACGAGCAGTACTTC,CARAGGFSYEQYF
13,.,TRBV28,.,TRBJ1-1,TGTGCCAGCAGTTTGGGGGGGGTCACTGAAGCTTTCTTT,CASSLGGVTEAFF
14,.,TRBV7-8,.,TRBJ2-3,TGTGCCAGCAGTCCGCGGTGGAGCACAGATACGCAGTATTTT,CASSPRWSTDTQYF
14,.,TRBV2,.,TRBJ1-1,TGTGCCAGCAGTGTAGTTGCCTTAAACACTGAAGCTTTCTTT,CASSVVALNTEAFF
13,.,TRBV27,few,TRBJ1-6,TGTGCCAGCGGGGACATCTATAATTCACCCCTCCACTTT,CASGDIYNSPLHF
13,.,TRBV4-3,.,TRBJ2-2,TGCGCCAGCAGCCAAGATCTTCCCGGGGAGCTGTTTTTT,CASSQDLPGELFF
16,.,TRBV9,.,TRBJ1-6,TGTGCCAGCAGCGTAGAGGCAGGGACCTATAATTCACCCCTCCACTTT,CASSVEAGTYNSPLHF
14,TRBD2,TRBV27,.,TRBJ2-3,TGTGCCAGCAGTTCGGGACTAGCGGCAGATACGCAGTATTTT,CASSSGLAADTQYF
15,.,TRBV19,.,TRBJ1-2,TGTGCCAGTAGCTCGACGGAGAGGGGTACAGGGGGCTACACCTTC,CASSSTERGTGGYTF
16,.,TRBV7-3,.,TRBJ2-3,TGTGCCAGCAGCTTAGCGTCCGCGGGGGCCGGAGATACGCAGTATTTT,CASSLASAGAGDTQYF
15,TRBD1,TRBV27,.,TRBJ2-2,TGTGCCAGCAGTCCCCGACAGGGTGGGACCGGGGAGCTGTTTTTT,CASSPRQGGTGELFF
16,.,TRBV6-5,.,TRBJ1-2,TGTGCCAGCAGTTACCCGTTTGCGGGGGGCGCGTATGGCTACACCTTC,CASSYPFAGGAYGYTF
14,TRBD1,TRBV5-6,.,TRBJ1-2,TGTGCCAGCAGCTTACAGGGGGCGGGCTATGGCTACACCTTC,CASSLQGAGYGYTF
15,.,TRBV7-2,.,TRBJ2-3,TGTGCCAGCAGTGGGAGGGGGGGGTCCACAGATACGCAGTATTTT,CASSGRGGSTDTQYF
16,TRBD2,TRBV11-2,once,TRBJ2-1,TGTGCCAGCAGCTTAGGAGGGACTAGCGGGGGGTATGAGCAGTTCTTC,CASSLGGTSGGYEQFF
16,.,TRBV2,once,TRBJ1-5,TGTGCCAGCAGTGTTCGGGGGGTCAAGAGCAATCAGCCCCAGCATTTT,CASSVRGVKSNQPQHF
14,.,TRBV7-8,.,TRBJ1-5,TGTGCCAGCACCCGGAGGGAGGGCAATCAGCCCCAGCATTTT,CASTRREGNQPQHF
18,TRBD2,TRBV7-3,.,TRBJ2-2,TGTGCCAGCAGCTTAACCAAGATAGCGGGGGGTAACACCGGGGAGCTGTTTTTT,CASSLTKIAGGNTGELFF
11,.,TRBV7-8,.,TRBJ1-1,TGTGCCAGCAGCCACAGCACTGAAGCTTTCTTT,CASSHSTEAFF
13,.,TRBV27,.,TRBJ2-7,TGTGCCAGCAGTCTTACGGGGAACTACGAGCAGTACTTC,CASSLTGNYEQYF
15,.,TRBV20-1,.,TRBJ1-5,TGCAGTGCTAGTCCCCCTGCGGAGGGCAATCAGCCCCAGCATTTT,CSASPPAEGNQPQHF
14,.,TRBV9,.,TRBJ1-1,TGTGCCAGCAGCGTAGCGGGGAACTCCCCTGAAGCTTTCTTT,CASSVAGNSPEAFF
16,.,TRBV7-8,.,TRBJ2-7,TGTGCCAGCAGCTTAGAATCCGGGCAGGGTGGGTACGAGCAGTACTTC,CASSLESGQGGYEQYF
16,.,TRBV6-5,.,TRBJ2-5,TGTGCCAGCAGTTACTCGCCCCCGGGGGTTGAGGAGACCCAGTACTTC,CASSYSPPGVEETQYF
15,.,TRBV4-1,.,TRBJ1-4,TGCGCCAGCAGCCAAGGAATCAGGGAGGGAGGAAAACTGTTTTTT,CASSQGIREGGKLFF
13,.,TRBV11-2,.,TRBJ1-1,TGTGCCAGCAGCTTAGATCGAGACAGTGAAGCTTTCTTT,CASSLDRDSEAFF
13,.,TRBV15,.,TRBJ1-4,TGTGCCACCAGAGGGCCAGGGGACGAAAAACTGTTTTTT,CATRGPGDEKLFF
17,TRBD1,TRBV4-1,.,TRBJ2-1,TGCGCCAGCAGCCAAGATCCCCGGACAGGGCCGATCAATGAGCAGTTCTTC,CASSQDPRTGPINEQFF
14,.,TRBV6-2/TRBV6-3,few,TRBJ1-1,TGTGCCAGCAGTTATAAGTTAGGGGACACTGAAGCTTTCTTT,CASSYKLGDTEAFF
13,TRBD1,TRBV11-3,.,TRBJ1-1,TGTGCCAGCAGCTTTGACAGGGACACTGAAGCTTTCTTT,CASSFDRDTEAFF